Listed below are T cell receptor beta chains from one sample, sequenced in a study of shared clonotypes between healthy human individuals. Assay: immunoSEQ multiplex PCR; the TCRdb copy retains only in-frame clones and omits some. The sample includes approximately 1,000,000 clones, around three quarters of them seen just once. The specimen sequenced was memory CD4+ T cells from PBMCs. The receptors stem from a man aged 18 to 29 in good health. Some clones in this sample may be carry-over from other donors' samples. CDR3s include the opening cysteine and the closing phenylalanine or tryptophan. Each record gives: V gene, J gene, D gene, clone size, CDR3 DNA, CDR3 protein. A D gene is named only where the DNA matches it firmly. Part of the rows lack a size; the others show once, few, many or a class for expanded clones.

>TRBV5-1|TRBJ2-7|-|-
TGCGCCAGCAGCTTCGAGGATGGGGACACCTACGAGCAGTACTTC
CASSFEDGDTYEQYF
>TRBV6-1|TRBJ2-2|-|-
TGTGCCAGCAGTGAAGGGGGAAGGGAGCTGTTTTTT
CASSEGGRELFF
>TRBV9|TRBJ1-2|-|-
TGTGCCAGCAGCTCACCACACTATGGCTACACCTTC
CASSSPHYGYTF
>TRBV11-3|TRBJ2-1|TRBD2|-
TGTGCCAGCAGCTTAACCGTGAGACTAGCGGGAGCACCTCAGGGCAATGAGCAGTTCTTC
CASSLTVRLAGAPQGNEQFF
>TRBV2|TRBJ2-5|-|few
TGTGCCAGCAGGGCCACAGGGTCTTTGGAGACCCAGTACTTC
CASRATGSLETQYF
>TRBV19|TRBJ1-1|-|once
TGTGCCAGTAGTCTTGGAATGAACACTGAAGCTTTCTTT
CASSLGMNTEAFF
>TRBV7-3|TRBJ2-5|TRBD2|-
TGTGCCAGCAGCCCCAACAGACTAGCGGGAGCTAGAGAGGAGACCCAGTACTTC
CASSPNRLAGAREETQYF
>TRBV10-3|TRBJ1-5|-|-
TGTGCCATCAATGACTTGGATTTAGCCTACCTAAAGAATAGCAATCAGCCCCAGCATTTT
CAINDLDLAYLKNSNQPQHF
>TRBV5-1|TRBJ2-7|TRBD2|-
TGCGCCAGCAGCTTGGACGGTCGGGAGGCTAACTACGAGCAGTACTTC
CASSLDGREANYEQYF
>TRBV7-2|TRBJ1-2|-|-
TGTGCCAGCAGCTTAGATGGGAGCAGCATGGTCTATGGCTACACCTTC
CASSLDGSSMVYGYTF
>TRBV7-2|TRBJ2-1|TRBD2|-
TGTGCCAGCAGCTTAGCAGGGCGGGAGGGCCTCGGCGAGCAGTTCTTC
CASSLAGREGLGEQFF
>TRBV2|TRBJ2-7|-|-
TGTGCCAGCAGCTACAACTACGAGCAGTACTTC
CASSYNYEQYF
>TRBV6-5|TRBJ1-1|-|-
TGTGCCAGCAGTACCACCGTGAACATTGAAGCTTTCTTT
CASSTTVNIEAFF
>TRBV5-1|TRBJ1-2|-|-
TGCGCCAGCAGGGACAGCAGACTCTATGGCTACACCTTC
CASRDSRLYGYTF
>TRBV6-1|TRBJ2-2|-|few
TGTGCCAGCAGTGCCCTGGGACATTACACCGGGGAGCTGTTTTTT
CASSALGHYTGELFF
>TRBV4-2|TRBJ2-7|-|few
TGTGCCAGCAGCCAAGAAGGACAGATAAGCTCCTACGAGCAGTACTTC
CASSQEGQISSYEQYF
>TRBV6-6|TRBJ2-5|-|-
TGTGCCAGCAGTTACCCAATCTACAGGGTAGAGACCCAGTACTTC
CASSYPIYRVETQYF
>TRBV28|TRBJ1-1|TRBD1|once
TGTGCCAGCAAATGGGACAGGATGACTGAAGCTTTCTTT
CASKWDRMTEAFF
>TRBV28|TRBJ1-2|-|-
TGTGCCAGCAGTTTGACCGGACATCTCTATGGCTACACCTTC
CASSLTGHLYGYTF
>TRBV7-2|TRBJ1-6|TRBD1|-
TGTGCCAGCAGCCGCCCCGGGACAGGGGATTCACCCCTCCACTTT
CASSRPGTGDSPLHF
>TRBV7-6|TRBJ2-1|-|once
TGTGCCAGCACCCCGTCGGCAAGCTCCTACAATGAGCAGTTCTTC
CASTPSASSYNEQFF
>TRBV7-2|TRBJ1-1|TRBD1|-
TGTGCCAGCAGCCCCCAGGGGGGGGACACTGAAGCTTTCTTT
CASSPQGGDTEAFF
>TRBV6-1|TRBJ2-7|-|-
TGTGCCAGCAGTCGATACAGGAGCTCCTACGAGCAGTACTTC
CASSRYRSSYEQYF
>TRBV10-3|TRBJ2-5|TRBD1|-
TGTGCCATCAGTGGAGGACAGGGTAGAGAGACCCAGTACTTC
CAISGGQGRETQYF
>TRBV5-1|TRBJ2-7|-|-
TGCGCCAGCAGCTTTTCGGTGGTGGGAGCCTCCTACGAGCAGTACTTC
CASSFSVVGASYEQYF
>TRBV28|TRBJ2-3|-|-
TGTGCCAGCAGACGAGCGGATACGCAGTATTTT
CASRRADTQYF
>TRBV7-3|TRBJ1-1|-|-
TGTGCCAGCAGCTTAGAGGGTAACACTGAAGCTTTCTTT
CASSLEGNTEAFF
>TRBV2|TRBJ1-4|-|-
TGTGCCAGCACTCTGGCGGGTGCTGGGGAAAAACTGTTTTTT
CASTLAGAGEKLFF
>TRBV4-2|TRBJ1-2|TRBD1|once
TGTGCCAGCAGCCAAGATAAGGGACAGCCTAACTATGGCTACACCTTC
CASSQDKGQPNYGYTF
>TRBV6-4|TRBJ2-5|TRBD2|-
TGTGCCAGCAGTGACTCTAGGCTAGCGGGGATACTTCAAGAGACCCAGTACTTC
CASSDSRLAGILQETQYF
>TRBV2|TRBJ2-5|TRBD2|-
TGTGCCAGCAGTGGGACTAGCGAACAAGAGACCCAGTACTTC
CASSGTSEQETQYF
>TRBV2|TRBJ2-7|-|-
TGTGCCAGCACCCTGCCCCGGCAGGGTAGCTTCCACGAGCAGTACTTC
CASTLPRQGSFHEQYF
>TRBV5-6|TRBJ1-1|-|-
TGTGCCAGCAGCTTGGCTCCGGGGAACACTGAAGCTTTCTTT
CASSLAPGNTEAFF
>TRBV9|TRBJ2-7|TRBD1|-
TGTGCCAGCAGCCCTCAGAATCCGGGACAGACTAATACTTACGAGCAGTACTTC
CASSPQNPGQTNTYEQYF
>TRBV4-3|TRBJ2-2|TRBD2|-
TGCGCCAGCAGCCCCCAGCGGGAGGGAGACACCGGGGAGCTGTTTTTT
CASSPQREGDTGELFF
>TRBV19|TRBJ1-5|-|-
TGTGCCAGTAGTATGTCTTGGAGGATCCGGACTCATAGCAATCAGCCCCAGCATTTT
CASSMSWRIRTHSNQPQHF
>TRBV5-4|TRBJ1-4|TRBD1|-
TGTGCCAGCAGCTTGGGATCCGGGACAGGGCCGAATGAAAAACTGTTTTTT
CASSLGSGTGPNEKLFF
>TRBV2|TRBJ2-7|TRBD1|-
TGTGCCAGCAGTGAAATGGGACAGGCCGTCTACGAGCAGTACTTC
CASSEMGQAVYEQYF
>TRBV7-2|TRBJ1-1|-|-
TGTGCCAGCAGCTCAAGAGCGGGGACGGCGAACACTGAAGCTTTCTTT
CASSSRAGTANTEAFF
>TRBV18|TRBJ1-3|-|-
TGTGCCAGCTCACCAAGCGGGGGCACAGGAAACACCATATATTTT
CASSPSGGTGNTIYF
>TRBV2|TRBJ1-5|-|-
TGTGCCAGCAGTCCGGGGGGAAGCAATCAGCCCCAGCATTTT
CASSPGGSNQPQHF
>TRBV28|TRBJ2-3|TRBD2|few
TGTGCCAGCAGTTTAGTAACTAGCGGGAGCTCCCCAGATACGCAGTATTTT
CASSLVTSGSSPDTQYF
>TRBV11-3|TRBJ2-7|TRBD2|-
TGTGCCAGCAGCCAAGCGGGGAGCTCCTACGAGCAGTACTTC
CASSQAGSSYEQYF
>TRBV11-2|TRBJ1-1|-|-
TGTGCCAGCAGCTTCTTTTCGAGTCAATCTTTCTTT
CASSFFSSQSFF
>TRBV4-1|TRBJ2-5|TRBD1|-
TGCGCCAGCAGCCATTCACACCGGGACAGGGCGGAGACCCAGTACTTC
CASSHSHRDRAETQYF
>TRBV28|TRBJ2-5|TRBD2|-
TGTGCCAGCAGTTTCTCGGGAGGCCGGGAGACCCAGTACTTC
CASSFSGGRETQYF
>TRBV5-6|TRBJ2-1|TRBD1|few
TGTGCCAGCAGCAAACCAGGGGGCAAAAAACGCAATGAGCAGTTCTTC
CASSKPGGKKRNEQFF
>TRBV29-1|TRBJ2-6|-|-
TGCAGCGTTATAGGGCTCGGGCCTGGGGCCAACGTCCTGACTTTC
CSVIGLGPGANVLTF
>TRBV5-6|TRBJ1-3|-|-
TGTGCCAGCAGCTTGCAGGGAGGCCCCGGCAACACCATATATTTT
CASSLQGGPGNTIYF
>TRBV30|TRBJ2-7|-|-
TGTGCCTGGAGGAGCAGGGGGGCTCCGCAGTACTTC
CAWRSRGAPQYF
>TRBV2|TRBJ2-1|-|many
TGTGCCAGCAAGAAGGAGTACAATGAGCAGTTCTTC
CASKKEYNEQFF